Presented here are 6 T cell receptor beta chains from one specimen sequenced in a study of shared clonotypes between healthy human individuals. Some clones are missing from TCRdb's copy, which holds only in-frame ones; the method was immunoSEQ multiplex PCR. The sample shows more than 2 million clones, roughly 94% of them seen only once. Selected positively for CCR7 and CD45RO-negative, naive CD8 cells excluded terminally differentiated effector memory CD45RA+ cells. The sample was naive CD8+ T cells sorted from blood. The receptors stem from a man aged 18 to 29 in good health.

A word on this clone: Different DNA sequences within this sample yield the same CDR3. The V gene is TRBV27, the J gene TRBJ1-1; tentatively, D is TRBD1 (6 bases). The V end lost 0 bases, the J end lost 1 base, and 9 bases lay between the germline ends. Germline CDR1 is MNHEY and CDR2 is SMNVEV (reference sequence). CDR3 length: 15 amino acids. CDR3 region: CASSLSPGANTEAFF. CDR3 in DNA: TGTGCCAGCAGTTTATCGCCAGGGGCGAACACTGAAGCTTTCTTT.

The genes are TRBV28 and TRBJ2-1, with TRBD2 matching 7 bases. CDR1 and CDR2 (germline): MDHEN, SYDVKM. The CDR3 contains 15 residues. V lost 8 bases and J lost 5; bases outside the gene matches: 12. The CDR3 nucleotides read TGTGCCAGCGGAAAATGGAAGACTAGCAACAATGAGCAGTTCTTC. It is translated as CASGKWKTSNNEQFF. Full variable domain (remainder filled in from reference TRBV28 and TRBJ2-1): DVKVTQSSRYLVKRTGEKVFLECVQDMDHENMFWYRQDPGLGLRLIYFSYDVKMKEKGDIPEGYSVSREKKERFSLILESASTNQTSMYLCASGKWKTSNNEQFFGPGTRLTVL.

J is TRBJ2-7 and V is TRBV7-2; TRBD2 aligns across 7 bases. The junction had 9 bases not matched to a gene; V was cut back by 5 bases and J by 5 bases. The CDR3 spans 14 residues. Germline V CDR1 and CDR2: SGHTA, FQGNSA. The DNA for the CDR3 is TGTGCCAGCAGCCTAGACGGGGGGAGCGACGAGCAGTACTTC. This sequence encodes CASSLDGGSDEQYF.

The rearrangement joins TRBV11-2 to TRBJ2-7, with unresolved D. The ends were cut back, 2 bases at V and 7 bases at J, with 9 bases in the middle. The CDR3 runs 12 residues. Looked up from germline, CDR1 is SGHAT and CDR2 is FQNNGV. The CDR3 nucleotides read TGTGCCAGCAGCTTACTAACTCCTGAGCAGTACTTC. Protein sequence: CASSLLTPEQYF.

This chain links TRBV4-1 with TRBJ2-7; 10 positions agree with TRBD2. The germline gives CDR1 MGHRA, CDR2 YSYEKL. V dropped 0 bases and J dropped 3; count of bases not matched to a gene: 5. The CDR3 consists of 16 residues. Here the CDR3 DNA reads TGCGCCAGCAGCCAAGAAGGACTAGCGGAGAACTACGAGCAGTACTTC. Translation gives CASSQEGLAENYEQYF.

This chain uses TRBV9 with TRBJ1-2; 7 bases are shared with TRBD1. V shed 0 bases, J shed 5 bases, and the junction held 10 bases outside the gene matches. The CDR3 is 16 amino acids. Per the germline V gene, CDR1 is SGDLS and CDR2 is YYNGEE. CDR3 loop: CASSVESTGEKYGYTF. The CDR3 DNA reads TGTGCCAGCAGCGTAGAAAGTACAGGGGAGAAGTATGGCTACACCTTC.